This entry concerns a single TCR beta chain. Its antigen is unknown. Germline trimming cut 4 bases from V and 6 bases from J; bases unmatched to any gene: 9. CDR1 and CDR2 (germline): PRHDT, FYEKMQ (reference sequence). This CDR3 is built from 15 residues. This record belongs to a study of T-cell memory formation after mild COVID-19. Across the study: Clustering of TCRs was largely donor specific. Study findings and constraints: The main location of contracting CD4+ clones was CM and EM, and that of contracting CD8+ clones was EMRA. Clones contracting over day 15 to 85 were CD4/CD8 balanced, with later expanders leaning CD4+.

UMIs and sample barcodes were carried by the TCR alpha and TCR beta cDNA libraries that 5'RACE produced using constant-segment primers. TCRdb ran MiXCR on the 5' RACE reads and lists one entry per CDR3 protein. The table records 110,000 to 150,000 distinct CDR3 sequences, 14% to 15% of them present only once. The clonotype originates from an adult woman who had mild COVID-19 (a few samples of this study predate the infection). Cell type and time point are not known. This chain uses TRBV13 with TRBJ1-1, with TRBD1 matching over 9 bases. Sequenced sample: PBMCs or a T cell subset sorted from them (not recorded which). CDR3 in DNA: TGTGCCAGCAGCTCGACAGGGGGTGGTGTCGCTGAAGCTTTCTTT. Its protein product is CASSSTGGGVAEAFF.